This T cell receptor (beta chain) was captured in a study of T-cell reconstitution after alpha-beta-depleted transplantation in children. Study findings and constraints: One year after transplant, T-cell counts and diversity came mostly from newly produced T cells. In patients about two months after transplant, alpha-beta T cells reportedly arose from several hundred expanded graft clones.

Germline CDR1 reads WNHNN; CDR2 reads SYGVQD (reference sequence). V gave up 9 bases and J gave up 8 bases, with 7 bases separating them. The CDR3 is made up of 9 amino acids. Unique molecular identifiers were used to barcode this TCRbeta library. TCRdb reprocessed the PCR reads with MiXCR, giving one entry per CDR3 protein. The sample carries approximately 300,000 distinct CDR3 sequences, roughly a tenth recorded once. This clonotype was recorded a few times. Its matching antigen is unknown. The chain has TRBV10-1 and TRBJ1-2; D uncertain. The sample in question was PBMCs, obtained before TCRalphabeta/CD19-depleted stem cell transplant. This clonotype was sampled from a boy younger than two with acute myeloid leukemia, due to receive a stem cell transplant. CDR3 DNA sequence: TGCGCCAGTTTCGGGGGCTACACCTTC. It translates to CASFGGYTF.